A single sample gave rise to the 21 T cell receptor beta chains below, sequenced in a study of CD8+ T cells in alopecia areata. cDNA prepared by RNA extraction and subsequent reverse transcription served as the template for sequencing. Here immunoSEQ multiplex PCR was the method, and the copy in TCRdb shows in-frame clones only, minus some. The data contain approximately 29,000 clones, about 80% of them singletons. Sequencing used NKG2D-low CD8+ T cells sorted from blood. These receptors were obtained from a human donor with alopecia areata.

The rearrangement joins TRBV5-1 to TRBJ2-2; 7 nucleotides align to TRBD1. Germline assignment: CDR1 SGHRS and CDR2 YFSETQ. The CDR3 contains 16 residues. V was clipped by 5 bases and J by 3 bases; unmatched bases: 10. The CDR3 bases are TGCGCCAGCAGGCCCACGGGACAGACCTACACCGGGGAGCTGTTTTTT. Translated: CASRPTGQTYTGELFF.

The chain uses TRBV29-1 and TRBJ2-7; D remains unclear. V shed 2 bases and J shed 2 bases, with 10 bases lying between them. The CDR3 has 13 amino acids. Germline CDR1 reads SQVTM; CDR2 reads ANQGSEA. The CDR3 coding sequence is TGCAGCGTTGAATCCAGGTCTACCTACGAGCAGTACTTC. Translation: CSVESRSTYEQYF.

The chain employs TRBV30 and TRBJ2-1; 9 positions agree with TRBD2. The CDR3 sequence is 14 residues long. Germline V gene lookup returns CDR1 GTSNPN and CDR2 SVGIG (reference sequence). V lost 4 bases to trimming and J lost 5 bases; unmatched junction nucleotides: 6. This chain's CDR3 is CAWMGTSGHNEQFF. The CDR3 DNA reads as TGTGCCTGGATGGGTACTAGCGGGCACAATGAGCAGTTCTTC.

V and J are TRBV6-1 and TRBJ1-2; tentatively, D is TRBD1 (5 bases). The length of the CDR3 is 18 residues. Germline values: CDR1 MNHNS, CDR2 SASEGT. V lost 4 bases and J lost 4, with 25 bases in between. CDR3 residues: CASSGEDDSASSFYGYTF. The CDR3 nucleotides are TGTGCCAGCAGTGGTGAGGATGACAGCGCCTCGTCTTTCTATGGCTACACCTTC.

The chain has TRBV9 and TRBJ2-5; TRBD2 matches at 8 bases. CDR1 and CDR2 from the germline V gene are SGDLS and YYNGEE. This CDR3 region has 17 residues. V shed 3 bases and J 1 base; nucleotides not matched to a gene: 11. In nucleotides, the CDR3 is TGTGCCAGCAGCGCTTTGGTTAGCGGGGCCTTCCAAGAGACCCAGTACTTC. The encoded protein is CASSALVSGAFQETQYF.

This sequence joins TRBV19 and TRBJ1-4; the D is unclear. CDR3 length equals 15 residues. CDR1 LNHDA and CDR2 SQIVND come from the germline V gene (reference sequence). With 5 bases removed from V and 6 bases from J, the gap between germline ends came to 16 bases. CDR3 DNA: TGTGCCAGTAGTTGGTATCTACGGGGTGATGAAAAACTGTTTTTT. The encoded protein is CASSWYLRGDEKLFF.

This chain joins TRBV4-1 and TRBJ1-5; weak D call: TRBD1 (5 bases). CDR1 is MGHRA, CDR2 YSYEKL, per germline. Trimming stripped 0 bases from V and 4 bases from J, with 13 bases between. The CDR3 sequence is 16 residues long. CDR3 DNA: TGCGCCAGCAGCCAAGACCTGGGACCTAAGAATCAGCCCCAGCATTTT. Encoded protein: CASSQDLGPKNQPQHF.

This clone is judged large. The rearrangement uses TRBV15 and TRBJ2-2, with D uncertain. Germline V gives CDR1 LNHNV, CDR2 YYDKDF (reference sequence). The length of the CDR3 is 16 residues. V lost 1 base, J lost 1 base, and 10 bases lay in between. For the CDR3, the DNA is TGTGCCACCAGCAGAGGAACGGATGGGAACACCGGGGAGCTGTTTTTT. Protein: CATSRGTDGNTGELFF.

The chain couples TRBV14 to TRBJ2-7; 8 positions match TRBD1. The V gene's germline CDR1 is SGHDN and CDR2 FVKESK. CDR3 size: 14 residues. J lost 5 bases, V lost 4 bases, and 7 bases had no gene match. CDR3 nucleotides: TGTGCCAGCAGCCGGGCCGGGACAGGAGACGAGCAGTACTTC. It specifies CASSRAGTGDEQYF.

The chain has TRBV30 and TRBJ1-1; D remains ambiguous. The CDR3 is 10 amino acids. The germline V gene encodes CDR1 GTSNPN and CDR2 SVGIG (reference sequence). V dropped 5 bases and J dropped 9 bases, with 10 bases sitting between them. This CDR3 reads CAWRLAQAFF. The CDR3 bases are TGTGCCTGGCGATTAGCCCAAGCTTTCTTT.

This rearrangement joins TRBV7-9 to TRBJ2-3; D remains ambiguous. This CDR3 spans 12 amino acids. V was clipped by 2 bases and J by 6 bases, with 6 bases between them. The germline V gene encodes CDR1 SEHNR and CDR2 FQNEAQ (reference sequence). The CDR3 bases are TGTGCCAGCAGCTTAACTGGGGATACGCAGTATTTT. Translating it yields CASSLTGDTQYF.

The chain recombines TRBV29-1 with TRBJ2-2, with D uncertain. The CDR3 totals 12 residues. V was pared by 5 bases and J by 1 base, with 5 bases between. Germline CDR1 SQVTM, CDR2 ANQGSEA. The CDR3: CSVRQNTGELFF. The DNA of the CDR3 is TGCAGCGTTAGACAGAACACCGGGGAGCTGTTTTTT.

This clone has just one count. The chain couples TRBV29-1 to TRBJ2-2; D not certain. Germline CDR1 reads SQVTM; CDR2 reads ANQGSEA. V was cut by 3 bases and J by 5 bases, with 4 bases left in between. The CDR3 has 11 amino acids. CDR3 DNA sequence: TGCAGCGTTGACAAGACCGGGGAGCTGTTTTTT. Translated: CSVDKTGELFF.

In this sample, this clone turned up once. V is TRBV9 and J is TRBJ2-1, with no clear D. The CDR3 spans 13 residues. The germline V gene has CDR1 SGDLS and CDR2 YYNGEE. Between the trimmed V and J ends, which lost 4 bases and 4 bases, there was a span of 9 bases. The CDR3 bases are TGTGCCAGCAGCATAAAGGAGTACAATGAGCAGTTCTTC. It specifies CASSIKEYNEQFF.

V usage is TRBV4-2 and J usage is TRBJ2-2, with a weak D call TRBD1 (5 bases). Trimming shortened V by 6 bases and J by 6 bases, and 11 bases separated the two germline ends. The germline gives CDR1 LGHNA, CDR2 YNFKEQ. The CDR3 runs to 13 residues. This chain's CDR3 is CASSSGFAGELFF. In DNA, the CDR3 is TGTGCCAGCAGTTCAGGGTTCGCCGGGGAGCTGTTTTTT.

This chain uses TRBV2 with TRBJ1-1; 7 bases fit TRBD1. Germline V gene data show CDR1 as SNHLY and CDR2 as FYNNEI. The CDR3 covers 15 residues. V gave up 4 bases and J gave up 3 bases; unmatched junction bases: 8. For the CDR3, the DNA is TGTGCCAGCAGTGGAATAGGGGGCTTGGACACTGAAGCTTTCTTT. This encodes CASSGIGGLDTEAFF.

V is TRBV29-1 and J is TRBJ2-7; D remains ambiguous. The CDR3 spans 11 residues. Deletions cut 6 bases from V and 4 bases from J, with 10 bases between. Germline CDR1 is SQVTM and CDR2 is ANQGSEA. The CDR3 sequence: CSVGEGYEQYF. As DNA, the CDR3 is TGCAGCGTCGGAGAAGGGTACGAGCAGTACTTC.

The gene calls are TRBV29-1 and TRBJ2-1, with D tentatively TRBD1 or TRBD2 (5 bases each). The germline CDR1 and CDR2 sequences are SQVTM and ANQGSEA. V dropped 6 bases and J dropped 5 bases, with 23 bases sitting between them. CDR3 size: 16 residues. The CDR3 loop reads CSVIPWLVGENNEQFF. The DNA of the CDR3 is TGCAGCGTCATCCCCTGGCTAGTGGGGGAAAACAATGAGCAGTTCTTC.

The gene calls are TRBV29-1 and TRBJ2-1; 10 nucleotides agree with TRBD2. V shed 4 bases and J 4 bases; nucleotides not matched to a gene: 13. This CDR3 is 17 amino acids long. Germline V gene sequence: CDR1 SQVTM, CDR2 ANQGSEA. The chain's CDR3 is CSVAGWSGGASYNEQFF. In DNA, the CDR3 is TGCAGCGTTGCAGGTTGGAGCGGGGGGGCCTCATACAATGAGCAGTTCTTC.

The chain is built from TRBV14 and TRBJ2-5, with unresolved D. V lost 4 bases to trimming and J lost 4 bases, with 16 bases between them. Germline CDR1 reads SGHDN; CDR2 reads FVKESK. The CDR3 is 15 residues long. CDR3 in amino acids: CASSPALGVRETQYF. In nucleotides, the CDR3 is TGTGCCAGCAGCCCGGCGCTTGGCGTTAGAGAGACCCAGTACTTC.

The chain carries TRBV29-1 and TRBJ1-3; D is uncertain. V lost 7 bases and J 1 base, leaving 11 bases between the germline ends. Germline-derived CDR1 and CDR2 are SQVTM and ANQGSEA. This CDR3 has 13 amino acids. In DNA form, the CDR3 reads TGCAGCGCTTACGGATCGTCTGGAAACACCATATATTTT. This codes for CSAYGSSGNTIYF.